This TCR beta chain was identified in a study of radiotherapy plus CTLA-4 blockade in lung cancer. This clone was detected only once. The CDR3 has 14 residues. Germline V gene sequence: CDR1 LGHNT, CDR2 FRNRAP. Germline trimming cut 6 bases from V and 11 bases from J; bases unmatched to any gene: 13. The method was immunoSEQ multiplex PCR; TCRdb's version includes in-frame clones alone and lacks a portion of them. The table includes 65,000 to 70,000 clones, approximately 79% detected once. This sample comprised peripheral blood, obtained from a patient treated with radiotherapy plus ipilimumab. V gene TRBV12-5 combines with J gene TRBJ2-1, with TRBD2 matching over 7 bases. This receptor was obtained from a human donor with non-small cell lung cancer who had a complete response to radiotherapy plus ipilimumab. CDR3 residues: CASGAGDGPNKQFF. CDR3 coding DNA: TGTGCTAGTGGGGCGGGGGACGGTCCGAATAAGCAGTTCTTC.